One and the same sample provided the 26 T cell receptor beta chains below, sequenced in a study of blood T cell repertoires in COVID-19. Profiling relied on immunoSEQ multiplex PCR, and the TCRdb table lists in-frame clones only, not all of them. The data show under 300,000 clones, with around 84% seen just once and approximately 1.5% held by the top ten. The sequencing input was peripheral blood. These receptors all come from a human donor with COVID-19, enrolled during active disease. The donor label of this sample is uncertain.

The chain joins TRBV15 to TRBJ2-1, with a possible D match to TRBD1 (5 bases). The CDR3 extends over 14 amino acids. Trimming cost V 4 bases and J 5 bases, with 12 bases left between them. Germline lookup yields CDR1 LNHNV and CDR2 YYDKDF (reference sequence). CDR3: CATSIAGRDNEQFF. CDR3 DNA sequence: TGTGCCACCAGCATAGCCGGCAGGGACAATGAGCAGTTCTTC.

This chain joins TRBV2 and TRBJ1-6; D uncertain. The V gene lost 1 base and the J gene lost 7 bases, with 11 bases spanning the gap. The CDR3 runs to 15 residues. CDR1 and CDR2 (germline): SNHLY, FYNNEI. CDR3 in amino acids: CASSEVRLPNSPLHF. Here the CDR3 DNA reads TGTGCCAGCAGTGAAGTCCGACTCCCAAATTCACCCCTCCACTTT.

The V call is TRBV27, the J call TRBJ1-1; D ambiguous. CDR3 length: 13 residues. Germline loops: CDR1 MNHEY, CDR2 SMNVEV (reference sequence). V lost 3 bases and J lost 3, with 8 bases in between. CDR3 sequence reads: CASSFNSYTEAFF. The CDR3 DNA sequence: TGTGCCAGCAGTTTCAACAGTTACACTGAAGCTTTCTTT.

This clone was counted once. The same CDR3 can be traced to other DNA sequences in this sample. The J gene is TRBJ2-1, the V gene TRBV4-1; tentatively, D is TRBD1 (5 bases). CDR1 is MGHRA, CDR2 YSYEKL, per germline. There are 15 residues in the CDR3. V was trimmed by 0 bases and J by 4 bases, leaving 10 bases between them. The CDR3, as DNA: TGCGCCAGCAGCCAAGATCTAGACAGTTACAATGAGCAGTTCTTC. Translated, it gives CASSQDLDSYNEQFF.

For the CDR3, the DNA is TGTGCCAGCAGCCGGGACAGGGGGGCGGATGAAAAACTGTTTTTT. The encoded protein is CASSRDRGADEKLFF. This sequence joins TRBV2 and TRBJ1-4, with 11 bases fitting TRBD1. Per the germline V gene, CDR1 is SNHLY and CDR2 is FYNNEI. This CDR3 is 15 amino acids long. V gave up 6 bases and J gave up 6 bases; unmatched junction bases: 6.

This chain joins TRBV7-2 and TRBJ2-7; 9 positions match TRBD1. Trimming at V came to 0 bases and at J to 9 bases, leaving 3 bases not matched to a gene. The CDR3 has 13 residues. Germline assignment: CDR1 SGHTA and CDR2 FQGNSA. Here the CDR3 reads CASSLAGDRVQYF. As DNA, the CDR3 is TGTGCCAGCAGCTTAGCCGGGGACAGGGTGCAGTACTTC.

The rearrangement links TRBV20-1 to TRBJ1-2, with D hard to call. The CDR3 runs 11 residues. Germline values: CDR1 DFQATT, CDR2 SNEGSKA (reference sequence). V was cut by 7 bases and J by 6 bases, with 12 bases left in between. The CDR3 DNA reads as TGCAGTGTCAGGATAATTGATGGCTACACCTTC. The encoded protein is CSVRIIDGYTF.

The chain combines TRBV3-1 (or the pseudogene TRBV3-2) with TRBJ1-5; a possible D gene is TRBD1 (5 bases). Germline CDR1 reads LGHDT; CDR2 reads YNNKEL (reference sequence). The germline V and J ends were trimmed by 4 bases and 6 bases, with 10 bases remaining between them. This CDR3 has 13 residues. This chain's CDR3 is CASSPGGGQPQHF. DNA of the CDR3: TGTGCCAGCAGCCCGGGGGGGGGTCAGCCCCAGCATTTT.

The V gene is TRBV18, the J gene TRBJ1-1; D is perhaps TRBD1 (6 bases). The CDR3 spans 14 residues. V lost 3 bases to trimming and J lost 4 bases, with 12 bases between them. Germline V gene sequence: CDR1 KGHSH, CDR2 LQKENI. This CDR3 reads CASSPTGKITEAFF. The CDR3 region has the DNA TGTGCCAGCTCACCTACAGGGAAGATCACTGAAGCTTTCTTT.

The chain links TRBV28 to TRBJ1-2; a possible D gene is TRBD1 (5 bases). The V gene's germline CDR1 is MDHEN and CDR2 SYDVKM. The germline V and J ends were trimmed by 3 bases and 5 bases, with 16 bases remaining between them. This CDR3 is built from 15 residues. The CDR3 protein is CASSLSRALNYGYTF. CDR3 DNA: TGTGCCAGCAGTTTGTCCAGGGCCTTAAATTATGGCTACACCTTC.

The chain joins TRBV28 to TRBJ2-3, with D possibly matching TRBD2 (5 bases). V was pared by 4 bases and J by 10 bases, with 18 bases between. The CDR3 has 14 residues. The germline V gene has CDR1 MDHEN and CDR2 SYDVKM. The CDR3 here is CASSSHDMFGAQYF. CDR3 DNA: TGTGCCAGCAGTTCCCATGACATGTTCGGGGCGCAGTATTTT.

This rearrangement joins TRBV7-8 to TRBJ2-7, with D possibly TRBD2 on 7 matching bases. V dropped 1 base and J dropped 3 bases, with 22 bases sitting between them. The CDR3 contains 18 residues. The V gene's germline CDR1 is SGHVS and CDR2 FQNEAQ. CDR3 DNA sequence: TGTGCCAGCAGCTTAGGAGTGGGGGGGCGGGCAGACCACTACGAGCAGTACTTC. Its translation is CASSLGVGGRADHYEQYF.

This clone appeared once. The rearrangement uses TRBV19 and TRBJ1-1; D perhaps matches TRBD1 (6 bases). Trimming shortened V by 0 bases and J by 7 bases, and 15 bases separated the two germline ends. The CDR3 spans 15 residues. Germline lookup yields CDR1 LNHDA and CDR2 SQIVND (reference sequence). DNA of the CDR3: TGTGCCAGTAGTATAGATCCCCGGGGGGCAGTTGAAGCTTTCTTT. Translation gives CASSIDPRGAVEAFF.

V and J are TRBV7-3 and TRBJ1-1; 7 bases line up with TRBD1. CDR1 and CDR2 (germline): SGHTA, FQGTGA. The CDR3 covers 13 residues. J lost 4 bases, V lost 5 bases, and 4 bases had no gene match. The CDR3 region has the DNA TGTGCCAGCAGCCCACGACAGGGCACTGAAGCTTTCTTT. Translated, it gives CASSPRQGTEAFF.

This chain joins TRBV11-3 and TRBJ1-1, with D uncertain. The CDR3 sequence is 13 residues long. CDR1 is SGHNT and CDR2 is YENEEA in the germline V gene. Trimming removed 1 base from V and 4 bases from J, with 7 bases in between. CDR3 in amino acids: CASSLVVSTEAFF. CDR3 nucleotide sequence: TGTGCCAGCAGCTTAGTCGTTAGCACTGAAGCTTTCTTT.

This clone appeared a single time. V and J are TRBV7-2 and TRBJ2-5; 8 bases are shared with TRBD2. Losses at the gene ends were 2 bases for V and 5 bases for J; bases not matched to a gene: 10. The V gene's germline CDR1 is SGHTA and CDR2 FQGNSA. CDR3 length: 16 amino acids. Here the CDR3 DNA reads TGTGCCAGCAGCTTATTTCGTCTAGCGGGTTGGGAGACCCAGTACTTC. Translation: CASSLFRLAGWETQYF. Supplemented by reference TRBV7-2 and TRBJ2-5, the full variable domain reads GAGVSQSPSNKVTEKGKDVELRCDPISGHTALYWYRQSLGQGLEFLIYFQGNSAPDKSGLPSDRFSAERTGGSVSTLTIQRTQQEDSAVYLCASSLFRLAGWETQYFGPGTRLLVL.

The chain employs TRBV5-1 and TRBJ2-2, with 8 bases that match TRBD1. The CDR3 has 15 residues. V lost 5 bases, J lost 1 base, and 4 bases stayed unmatched. Germline CDR1 reads SGHRS; CDR2 reads YFSETQ. The CDR3 DNA sequence: TGCGCCAGCAGAGTTGGGACAGGGAACACCGGGGAGCTGTTTTTT. Its translation: CASRVGTGNTGELFF.

This clone was seen just once. The chain joins TRBV5-4 to TRBJ1-5; 9 bases are shared with TRBD1. Per germline, CDR1 SGHNT and CDR2 YYREEE (reference sequence). V was pared by 3 bases and J by 5 bases, with 6 bases of the junction left unmatched. This CDR3 contains 15 residues. The CDR3 loop is CASSSGQGRDQPQHF. The DNA of the CDR3 is TGTGCCAGCAGCTCGGGACAGGGTCGGGATCAGCCCCAGCATTTT.

The CDR3 nucleotides are TGTGCCAGCAGTTTCGCGGGACAGGGGTACACCGGGGAGCTGTTTTTT. Amino acid sequence: CASSFAGQGYTGELFF. V usage is TRBV28 and J usage is TRBJ2-2; 10 nucleotides align to TRBD1. V gave up 3 bases and J gave up 3 bases; unmatched junction bases: 4. Germline CDR1 reads MDHEN; CDR2 reads SYDVKM. This CDR3 contains 16 residues. Full variable domain (rest looked up from reference TRBV28 and TRBJ2-2): DVKVTQSSRYLVKRTGEKVFLECVQDMDHENMFWYRQDPGLGLRLIYFSYDVKMKEKGDIPEGYSVSREKKERFSLILESASTNQTSMYLCASSFAGQGYTGELFFGEGSRLTVL.

This clone has only a few counts. The chain couples TRBV3-1 (or the pseudogene TRBV3-2) to TRBJ2-2, with 9 nucleotides matching TRBD2. V lost 4 bases to trimming and J lost 3 bases; unmatched junction nucleotides: 15. Per germline, CDR1 LGHDT and CDR2 YNNKEL (reference sequence). The CDR3 is made up of 19 amino acids. DNA for the CDR3: TGTGCCAGCAGCCCCCCGGCGGCGGGAGGGCCTAGGCACACCGGGGAGCTGTTTTTT. Translated, it gives CASSPPAAGGPRHTGELFF.

The genes are TRBV19 and TRBJ1-2, with a possible D match to TRBD1 (5 bases). The V gene lost 2 bases and the J gene lost 3 bases, with 13 bases spanning the gap. The CDR3 has 15 residues. Per germline, CDR1 LNHDA and CDR2 SQIVND (reference sequence). The CDR3 is CASSIQGVADYGYTF. In DNA form, the CDR3 reads TGTGCCAGTAGTATACAAGGGGTTGCCGACTATGGCTACACCTTC.

The sample holds a few counts of this clone. The genes are TRBV14 and TRBJ1-1, with 8 bases lining up with TRBD1. Germline trimming cut 3 bases from V and 0 bases from J; bases unmatched to any gene: 6. The CDR3 has 16 residues. Germline assignment: CDR1 SGHDN and CDR2 FVKESK. Here the CDR3 reads CASSQRDRPVNTEAFF. The CDR3 nucleotides are TGTGCCAGCAGCCAGAGGGACAGGCCCGTGAACACTGAAGCTTTCTTT.

The rearrangement joins TRBV5-6 to TRBJ2-3; TRBD2 agrees at 7 bases. V shed 0 bases, J shed 2 bases, and the junction held 3 bases outside the gene matches. The V gene's germline CDR1 is SGHDT and CDR2 YYEEEE. The CDR3 is 15 amino acids. The CDR3 sequence is CASSLEGGPTDTQYF. CDR3 in DNA: TGTGCCAGCAGCTTGGAGGGAGGGCCCACAGATACGCAGTATTTT. Full variable domain (missing parts from reference TRBV5-6 and TRBJ2-3): DAGVTQSPTHLIKTRGQQVTLRCSPKSGHDTVSWYQQALGQGPQFIFQYYEEEERQRGNFPDRFSGHQFPNYSSELNVNALLLGDSALYLCASSLEGGPTDTQYFGPGTRLTVL.

V and J are TRBV7-6 and TRBJ2-7; 8 bases align to TRBD2. Unmatched junction bases numbered 8, after V lost 5 bases and J lost 2 bases. The CDR3 covers 15 residues. CDR1 is SGHVS and CDR2 is FNYEAQ in the germline V gene. The CDR3 loop is CASSPIAGSPYEQYF. The DNA for the CDR3 is TGTGCCAGCAGCCCCATAGCGGGAAGCCCCTACGAGCAGTACTTC.

This clone has a single count. Written as DNA, the CDR3 is TGTGCCAGCAGCCCTCATGGAGGGGGGGCCAGGAACACTGAAGCTTTCTTT. Its protein is CASSPHGGGARNTEAFF. The chain employs TRBV9 and TRBJ1-1, with D maybe TRBD1 (6 bases). The CDR3 is made up of 17 amino acids. The germline gives CDR1 SGDLS, CDR2 YYNGEE. Trimming stripped 4 bases from V and 1 base from J, with 20 bases between. Looking up the rest from reference TRBV9 and TRBJ1-1 gives the full variable domain: DSGVTQTPKHLITATGQRVTLRCSPRSGDLSVYWYQQSLDQGLQFLIQYYNGEERAKGNILERFSAQQFPDLHSELNLSSLELGDSALYFCASSPHGGGARNTEAFFGQGTRLTVV.

This clone was detected once. The rearrangement joins TRBV5-5 to TRBJ2-1; D is possibly TRBD2 (5 bases). V shed 1 base and J shed 8 bases, with 13 bases lying between them. CDR1 is SGHKS and CDR2 is YYEKEE in the germline V gene (reference sequence). This CDR3 spans 14 amino acids. CDR3 DNA sequence: TGTGCCAGCAGCTTGATACTCTCGAGGGATGAGCAGTTCTTC. Amino acid sequence: CASSLILSRDEQFF.